Below are 14 T cell receptor beta chains sequenced from a single sample in a study of blood T cell repertoires in COVID-19. Profiled with immunoSEQ multiplex PCR; TCRdb holds only in-frame clones, not every one. The table has 150,000 or so clones, around 79% seen once. The sequenced material came from peripheral blood. The receptor source for this set is a woman in her sixties with COVID-19, enrolled during active disease.

The chain recombines TRBV6-5 with TRBJ2-7; D might be TRBD1 (5 bases). V lost 6 bases to trimming and J lost 5 bases, with 11 bases between them. Germline values: CDR1 MNHEY, CDR2 SVGAGI. The CDR3 spans 12 residues. The CDR3 coding sequence is TGTGCCAGCAGCCACCAGGGTAACGAGCAGTACGTC. Its protein is CASSHQGNEQYV.

The gene calls are TRBV3-1 (or the pseudogene TRBV3-2) and TRBJ1-1; 7 positions agree with TRBD1. The CDR3 runs to 16 residues. Germline CDR1 LGHDT, CDR2 YNNKEL (reference sequence). Trimming took 1 base from V and 3 from J; bases not matched to a gene: 8. The CDR3 DNA sequence: TGTGCCAGCAGCCAAGGTGGAAGCAGGGGGGACACTGAAGCTTTCTTT. It specifies CASSQGGSRGDTEAFF.

The CDR3 sequence is CASRRGQSPEKLFF. For the CDR3, the DNA is TGTGCCAGCAGGAGAGGACAGAGCCCCGAAAAACTGTTTTTT. This chain joins TRBV6-6 and TRBJ1-4, with D maybe TRBD1 (6 bases). Germline CDR1 reads MNHNY; CDR2 reads SVGAGI (reference sequence). With 6 bases removed from V and 8 bases from J, the gap between germline ends came to 16 bases. The length of the CDR3 is 14 residues.

The CDR3 DNA sequence: TGTGCCAGCAGTGAAGGAATGACAGGGGAGTTGTACGTC. It is translated as CASSEGMTGELYV. The rearrangement joins TRBV6-1 to TRBJ2-7, with TRBD1 matching over 8 bases. This CDR3 is built from 13 residues. V dropped 1 base and J dropped 12; count of bases not matched to a gene: 8. CDR1 MNHNS and CDR2 SASEGT come from the germline V gene.

The chain uses TRBV19 and TRBJ2-1, with 9 bases lining up with TRBD2. CDR3 length equals 16 residues. V lost 4 bases and J lost 5; bases outside the gene matches: 9. The germline V gene has CDR1 LNHDA and CDR2 SQIVND (reference sequence). The CDR3 nucleotides read TGTGCCAGTAGTAACCCAGCGGGAGGTTCGGACAATGAGCAGTTCTTC. Translating gives CASSNPAGGSDNEQFF.

The rearrangement joins TRBV4-2 to TRBJ2-7; TRBD2 agrees at 8 bases. This CDR3 is built from 16 residues. Germline V gene lookup returns CDR1 LGHNA and CDR2 YNFKEQ. Trimming at V came to 0 bases and at J to 7 bases, leaving 11 bases not matched to a gene. This chain's CDR3 is CASSQDRAGGSREQYF. For the CDR3, the DNA is TGTGCCAGCAGCCAAGATCGCGCGGGAGGCTCTAGGGAGCAGTACTTC.

The V gene is TRBV19, the J gene TRBJ1-4, with TRBD1 matching 7 bases. CDR3 size: 15 residues. V lost 3 bases and J lost 5; bases outside the gene matches: 6. CDR1 is LNHDA, CDR2 SQIVND, per germline (reference sequence). The DNA for the CDR3 is TGTGCCAGTAGTATTAGGGACAGCGGGAATGAAAAACTGTTTTTT. Protein: CASSIRDSGNEKLFF.

This sequence joins TRBV9 and TRBJ2-1; perhaps TRBD2 as D (6 bases). V was pared by 3 bases and J by 0 bases, with 10 bases between. The CDR3 has 15 amino acids. Germline-derived CDR1 and CDR2 are SGDLS and YYNGEE. The CDR3 DNA follows: TGTGCCAGCAGCGGACTAGTCGACTCCTACAATGAGCAGTTCTTC. Amino acid sequence: CASSGLVDSYNEQFF.

V and J are TRBV5-1 and TRBJ1-4; 8 bases are shared with TRBD1. Germline V lookup: CDR1 SGHRS, CDR2 YFSETQ. Trimming took 4 bases from V and 1 from J; bases not matched to a gene: 6. The CDR3 spans 16 residues. This CDR3 is CASSPGQEGTNEKLFF. CDR3 nucleotides: TGCGCCAGCAGCCCGGGACAGGAAGGAACTAATGAAAAACTGTTTTTT.

This clone was picked up a small number of times. The rearrangement joins TRBV5-1 to TRBJ1-4; 10 nucleotides agree with TRBD1. V shed 4 bases, J shed 1 base, and the junction held 4 bases outside the gene matches. CDR1 and CDR2 from the germline V gene are SGHRS and YFSETQ. The CDR3 extends over 16 amino acids. CDR3 sequence: CASSARTGGTNEKLFF. The CDR3 DNA is TGCGCCAGCAGCGCCCGGACAGGGGGAACTAATGAAAAACTGTTTTTT.

This clone has more than one count but fewer than ten. The V and J genes are TRBV19 and TRBJ1-5, with 10 bases fitting TRBD1. The junction had 2 bases not matched to a gene; V was cut back by 8 bases and J by 10 bases. Per the germline V gene, CDR1 is LNHDA and CDR2 is SQIVND (reference sequence). This CDR3 is 11 amino acids long. CDR3 sequence: CASGTGAPQHF. The CDR3 DNA follows: TGTGCCAGTGGGACAGGGGCTCCCCAGCATTTT.

The chain carries TRBV5-1 and TRBJ2-3; D possibly uses TRBD1 or TRBD2 (5 bases each). This CDR3 is built from 16 residues. V shed 4 bases and J shed 1 base, with 16 bases lying between them. The germline V gene encodes CDR1 SGHRS and CDR2 YFSETQ. The CDR3 loop is CASSMGRGRGTDTQYF. The CDR3 nucleotides are TGCGCCAGCAGCATGGGACGGGGTCGGGGCACAGATACGCAGTATTTT.

V usage is TRBV27 and J usage is TRBJ2-3, with TRBD1 matching 7 bases. This CDR3 spans 15 amino acids. Trimming removed 2 bases from V and 2 bases from J; junction bases left unmatched: 4. The V gene's germline CDR1 is MNHEY and CDR2 SMNVEV (reference sequence). CDR3 sequence reads: CASSLLTGYTDTQYF. The CDR3 DNA follows: TGTGCCAGCAGTTTACTGACAGGGTACACAGATACGCAGTATTTT.

The rearrangement uses TRBV5-1 and TRBJ2-1; weak D call: TRBD2 (6 bases). Trimming shortened V by 1 base and J by 0 bases, and 14 bases separated the two germline ends. The CDR3 covers 17 residues. The germline gives CDR1 SGHRS, CDR2 YFSETQ. This CDR3 reads CASSLRDSGYSYNEQFF. CDR3 nucleotide sequence: TGCGCCAGCAGCTTGCGTGATAGCGGCTACTCCTACAATGAGCAGTTCTTC. Complete variable domain (other parts from reference TRBV5-1 and TRBJ2-1): KAGVTQTPRYLIKTRGQQVTLSCSPISGHRSVSWYQQTPGQGLQFLFEYFSETQRNKGNFPGRFSGRQFSNSRSEMNVSTLELGDSALYLCASSLRDSGYSYNEQFFGPGTRLTVL.